What follows is one TCR beta chain and its context. This sample is drawn from a study of blood T cell repertoires in COVID-19. At the level of the study: COVID-19 samples collected from the United States, Italy and Spain covered acute and convalescent phases. Sources were T cells, B-cell-depleted T cells, or PBMCs; the material itself was cDNA or gDNA.

In the original processing: Counts of nucleated cells, estimated from reference gene primer amplification, were obtained. Produced via immunoSEQ multiplex PCR; TCRdb's table is partial and in-frame only. D and trimming come from the DNA, and the V and J calls and clone size come from that table. The repertoire consists of around 140,000 clones, with approximately 81% occurring once and the leading ten covering about 8%. Per germline, CDR1 SGHKS and CDR2 YYEKEE (reference sequence). Trimming took off 7 bases at V and 5 bases at J, with 17 bases between the two ends. The CDR3 runs 14 residues. The sample taken for sequencing was peripheral blood. The gene calls are TRBV5-5 and TRBJ2-3; weak D call: TRBD2 (6 bases). This sequence originates from a woman aged 60-70 years with active or convalescent COVID-19. In DNA form, the CDR3 reads TGTGCCAGCGGCCCCCGGCAGGGAGGAGATACGCAGTATTTT. This sequence encodes CASGPRQGGDTQYF.